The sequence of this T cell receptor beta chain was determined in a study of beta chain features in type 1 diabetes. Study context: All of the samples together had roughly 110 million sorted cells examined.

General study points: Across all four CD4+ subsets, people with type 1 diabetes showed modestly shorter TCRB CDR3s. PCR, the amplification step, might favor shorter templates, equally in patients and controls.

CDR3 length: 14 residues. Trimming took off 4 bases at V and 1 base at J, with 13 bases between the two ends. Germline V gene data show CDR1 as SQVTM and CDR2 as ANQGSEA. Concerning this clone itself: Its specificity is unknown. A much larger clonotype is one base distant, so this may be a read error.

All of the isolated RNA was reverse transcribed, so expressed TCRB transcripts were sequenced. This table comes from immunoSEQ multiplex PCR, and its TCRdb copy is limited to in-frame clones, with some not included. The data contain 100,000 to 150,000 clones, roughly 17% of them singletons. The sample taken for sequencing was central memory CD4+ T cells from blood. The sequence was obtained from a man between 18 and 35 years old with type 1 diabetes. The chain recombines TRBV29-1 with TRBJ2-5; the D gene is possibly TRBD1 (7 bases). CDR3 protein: CSVVPGGCQETQYF. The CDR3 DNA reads TGCAGCGTTGTTCCAGGGGGGTGCCAAGAGACCCAGTACTTC.